This TCR beta chain was obtained from a study of Graves' ophthalmopathy and Graves' hyperthyroidism. The authors amplified TCR beta CDR3 regions, and they did so from RNA transcripts for repertoire sequencing. The library came from an HTBI-primed first-round RT-PCR and a second-round multiplex PCR. Each CDR3 protein is one row after TCRdb ran MiXCR on the multiplex PCR reads. Here the sample spans over 450,000 distinct CDR3 sequences, about 15% being singletons. This clonotype was seen ten or more times. From germline, CDR1 is MNHNS and CDR2 SASEGT. The V end lost 4 bases, the J end lost 5 bases, and 14 bases lay between the germline ends. CDR3 length: 14 amino acids.

The sample was blood. The J gene is TRBJ2-5, the V gene TRBV6-1; no definite D call. This TCR came from a woman aged 25-40 years with Graves' ophthalmopathy. Here the CDR3 DNA reads TGTGCCAGCAGTGGAGACTTGAGCAGGGAGACCCAGTACTTC. Translating it yields CASSGDLSRETQYF.